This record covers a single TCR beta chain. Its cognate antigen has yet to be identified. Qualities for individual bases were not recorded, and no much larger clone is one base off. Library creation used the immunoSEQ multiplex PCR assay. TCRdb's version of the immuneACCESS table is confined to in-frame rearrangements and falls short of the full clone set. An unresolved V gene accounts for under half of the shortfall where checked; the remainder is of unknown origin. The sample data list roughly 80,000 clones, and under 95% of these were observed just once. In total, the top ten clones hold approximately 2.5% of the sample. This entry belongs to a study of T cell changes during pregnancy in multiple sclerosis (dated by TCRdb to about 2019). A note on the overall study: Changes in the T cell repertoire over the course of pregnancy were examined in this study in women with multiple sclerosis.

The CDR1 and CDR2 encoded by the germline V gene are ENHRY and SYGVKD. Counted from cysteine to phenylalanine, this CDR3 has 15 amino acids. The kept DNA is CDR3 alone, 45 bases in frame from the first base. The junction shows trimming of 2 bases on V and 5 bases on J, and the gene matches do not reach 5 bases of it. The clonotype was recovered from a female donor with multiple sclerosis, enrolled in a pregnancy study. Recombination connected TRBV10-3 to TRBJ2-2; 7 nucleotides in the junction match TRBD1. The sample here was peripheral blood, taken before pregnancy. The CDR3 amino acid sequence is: CAISESQGVTGELFF. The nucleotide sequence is TGTGCCATCAGTGAGAGCCAGGGGGTAACCGGGGAGCTGTTTTTT.